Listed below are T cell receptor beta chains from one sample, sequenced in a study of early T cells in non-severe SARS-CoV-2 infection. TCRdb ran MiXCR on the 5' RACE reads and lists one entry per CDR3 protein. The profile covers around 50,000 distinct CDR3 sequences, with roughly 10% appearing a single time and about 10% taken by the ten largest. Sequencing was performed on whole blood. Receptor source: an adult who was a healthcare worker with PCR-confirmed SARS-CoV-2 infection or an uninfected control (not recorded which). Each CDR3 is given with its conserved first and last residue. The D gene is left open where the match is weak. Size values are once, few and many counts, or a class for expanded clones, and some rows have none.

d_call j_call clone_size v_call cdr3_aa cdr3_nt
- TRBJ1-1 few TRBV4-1 CASSQEGRGSEAFF TGCGCCAGCAGCCAAGAAGGAAGGGGATCTGAAGCTTTCTTT
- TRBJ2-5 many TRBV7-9 CASSFAGAQYF TGTGCCAGCAGCTTTGCCGGGGCCCAGTACTTC
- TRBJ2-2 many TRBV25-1 CASSESRATTGELFF TGTGCCAGCAGTGAATCCAGGGCTACCACCGGGGAGCTGTTTTTT
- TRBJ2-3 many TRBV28 CASPFGLGHQEQADTQYF TGTGCCAGCCCTTTCGGTCTCGGACATCAGGAGCAGGCAGATACGCAGTATTTT
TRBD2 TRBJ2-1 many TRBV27 CASSYLRGTSGGGSYNEQFF TGTGCCAGCAGTTACCTCCGTGGGACTAGCGGGGGTGGCTCCTACAATGAGCAGTTCTTC
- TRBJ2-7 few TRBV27 CASSLISYEQYF TGTGCCAGCAGTCTAATTTCCTACGAGCAGTACTTC
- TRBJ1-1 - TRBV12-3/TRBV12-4 CASSFRKMNTEAFF TGTGCCAGCAGTTTTCGGAAGATGAACACTGAAGCTTTCTTT
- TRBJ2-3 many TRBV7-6 CASSAASGSTDTQYF TGTGCCAGCAGCGCAGCTTCGGGGAGCACAGATACGCAGTATTTT
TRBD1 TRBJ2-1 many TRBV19 CASSRTGWNEQFF TGTGCCAGTAGTAGGACAGGTTGGAATGAGCAGTTCTTC
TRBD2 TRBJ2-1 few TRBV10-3 CASWSGTSGYNEQFF TGTGCCTCGTGGTCCGGGACTAGCGGGTACAATGAGCAGTTCTTC
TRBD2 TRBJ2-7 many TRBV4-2 CASSQDYGTSGNYEQYF TGTGCCAGCAGCCAAGATTACGGGACTAGCGGGAACTACGAGCAGTACTTC
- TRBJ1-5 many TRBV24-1 CATSDLQKGGNQPQHF TGTGCCACCAGTGATTTGCAAAAGGGGGGCAATCAGCCCCAGCATTTT
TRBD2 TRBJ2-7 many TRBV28 CASISSPGGRDGHEQYF TGTGCCAGCATCTCTTCCCCGGGGGGGAGGGACGGCCACGAGCAGTACTTC
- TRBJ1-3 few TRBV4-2 CASSQDRGNTIYF TGTGCCAGCAGCCAGGACCGTGGAAACACCATATATTTT
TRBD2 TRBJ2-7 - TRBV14 CASSLQAGEQYF TGTGCCAGCAGCCTTCAAGCGGGGGAGCAGTACTTC
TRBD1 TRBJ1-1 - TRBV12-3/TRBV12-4 CASIMGRQGRTEAFF TGTGCCAGCATAATGGGGAGACAGGGGAGGACTGAAGCTTTCTTT
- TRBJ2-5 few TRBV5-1 CASYIGEETQYF TGCGCCAGCTACATAGGGGAGGAGACCCAGTACTTC
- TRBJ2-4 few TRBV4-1 CASSQPGRSNIQYF TGCGCCAGCAGCCAACCGGGACGGTCAAACATTCAGTACTTC
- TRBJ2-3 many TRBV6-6 CASTRFGGQDTQYF TGTGCCAGCACTAGGTTTGGGGGGCAGGATACGCAGTATTTT
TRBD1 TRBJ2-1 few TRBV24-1 CATSSHLDRGNLNEQFF TGTGCCACCAGCTCACACTTGGACAGGGGCAATCTCAATGAGCAGTTCTTC
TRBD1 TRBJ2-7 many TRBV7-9 CASSFPINPGQGRGEQYF TGTGCCAGCAGCTTCCCTATTAATCCGGGACAGGGGAGAGGTGAGCAGTACTTC
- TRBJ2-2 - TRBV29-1 CSALHTGELFF TGCAGCGCCCTACACACCGGGGAGCTGTTTTTT
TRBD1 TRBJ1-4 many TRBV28 CASSPQGVTNEKLFF TGTGCCAGCAGTCCGCAGGGGGTCACTAATGAAAAACTGTTTTTT
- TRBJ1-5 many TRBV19 CASSIGRQGPQHF TGTGCCAGTAGTATAGGACGCCAAGGGCCCCAGCATTTT
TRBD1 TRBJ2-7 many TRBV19 CASSTGVTSSEQYF TGTGCCAGTAGCACAGGGGTGACGTCTAGCGAGCAGTACTTC
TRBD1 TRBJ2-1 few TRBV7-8 CASSSDRANEQFF TGTGCCAGCAGCTCGGACAGGGCCAATGAGCAGTTCTTC
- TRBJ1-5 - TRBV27 CASSLYPGDQPQHF TGTGCCAGCAGTTTATATCCGGGGGACCAGCCCCAGCATTTT
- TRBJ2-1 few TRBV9 CASSVDSSYNEQFF TGTGCCAGCAGCGTAGATAGCAGTTACAATGAGCAGTTCTTC
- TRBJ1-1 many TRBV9 CASSFTGTEAFF TGTGCCAGCAGCTTTACAGGCACTGAAGCTTTCTTT
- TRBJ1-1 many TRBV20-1 CSARAGRRENTEAFF TGCAGTGCTAGAGCCGGGAGGAGGGAGAACACTGAAGCTTTCTTT
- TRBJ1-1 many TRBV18 CASSPGRNTEAFF TGTGCCAGCTCACCAGGGCGGAACACTGAAGCTTTCTTT
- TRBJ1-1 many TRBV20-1 CSARDPPWAFF TGCAGTGCTAGAGATCCCCCCTGGGCTTTCTTT
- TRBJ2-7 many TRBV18 CASSPSKPPYEQYF TGTGCCAGCTCACCCTCGAAGCCGCCCTACGAGCAGTACTTC
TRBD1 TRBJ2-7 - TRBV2 CASSRQGEQYF TGTGCCAGCAGCCGACAGGGAGAGCAGTACTTC
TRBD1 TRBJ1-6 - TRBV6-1 CASSGQGPPLHF TGTGCCAGCAGTGGACAGGGCCCTCCCCTCCACTTT
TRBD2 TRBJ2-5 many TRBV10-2 CASSRVAGAQETQYF TGCGCCAGCTCCCGGGTAGCGGGAGCCCAGGAGACCCAGTACTTC
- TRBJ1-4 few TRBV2 CASSATNEKLFF TGTGCCAGCAGTGCAACTAATGAAAAACTGTTTTTT
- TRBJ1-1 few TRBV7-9 CASSSEGGYTEAFF TGTGCCAGCAGCTCAGAGGGAGGGTACACTGAAGCTTTCTTT
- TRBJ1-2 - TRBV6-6 CASRPAQNSYGYTF TGTGCCAGCAGACCAGCACAGAACTCCTATGGCTACACCTTC
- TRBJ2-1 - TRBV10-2 CASSGPGAGRRNEQFF TGCGCCAGCAGTGGCCCCGGGGCAGGGAGGAGAAATGAGCAGTTCTTC
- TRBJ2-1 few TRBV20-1 CSADGGLAELYNEQFF TGCAGTGCGGACGGGGGGCTAGCGGAACTTTACAATGAGCAGTTCTTC
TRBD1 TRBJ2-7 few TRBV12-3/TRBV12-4 CASSFDRGFEQYF TGTGCCAGCAGTTTTGACAGGGGTTTTGAGCAGTACTTC
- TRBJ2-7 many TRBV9 CASSPRRLADEQYF TGTGCCAGCAGCCCCAGGAGGTTAGCTGACGAGCAGTACTTC
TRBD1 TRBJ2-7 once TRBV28 CASSSAGTDNYEQYF TGTGCCAGCAGTTCCGCCGGGACAGATAACTACGAGCAGTACTTC
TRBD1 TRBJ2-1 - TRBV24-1 CATSDSQDRPYNEQFF TGTGCCACCAGTGATTCCCAGGACAGGCCTTACAATGAGCAGTTCTTC
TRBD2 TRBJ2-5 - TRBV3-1 CASSQGGTSQETQYF TGTGCCAGCAGCCAAGGTGGGACTAGCCAAGAGACCCAGTACTTC
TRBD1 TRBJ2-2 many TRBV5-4 CASSTGQGAFAGELFF TGTGCCAGCAGCACGGGACAGGGGGCCTTCGCCGGGGAGCTGTTTTTT
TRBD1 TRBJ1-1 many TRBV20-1 CSANRQGGSVNTEAFF TGCAGTGCTAACCGACAGGGGGGTAGCGTGAACACTGAAGCTTTCTTT
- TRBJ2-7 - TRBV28 CANGGTPKHEQYF TGTGCCAACGGCGGGACGCCGAAGCACGAGCAGTACTTC
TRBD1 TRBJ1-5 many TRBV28 CASSLRQGYNQPQHF TGTGCCAGCAGTTTGAGACAGGGCTACAATCAGCCCCAGCATTTT
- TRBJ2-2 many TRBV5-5 CASSLSWGTGELFF TGTGCCAGCAGCTTGTCTTGGGGAACCGGGGAGCTGTTTTTT
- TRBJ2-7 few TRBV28 CASSPPGIALHEQYF TGTGCCAGCAGCCCCCCCGGAATAGCCCTCCACGAGCAGTACTTC
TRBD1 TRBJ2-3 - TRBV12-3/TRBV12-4 CASSNRGSTDTQYF TGTGCCAGCAGCAACAGGGGGAGCACAGATACGCAGTATTTT
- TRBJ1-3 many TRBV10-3 CAISGSVRASSGNTIYF TGTGCCATCAGTGGGTCCGTCAGGGCGAGCTCTGGAAACACCATATATTTT
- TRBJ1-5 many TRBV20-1 CSARDTGSQPQHF TGCAGTGCTAGAGATACGGGTTCCCAGCCCCAGCATTTT
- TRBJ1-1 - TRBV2 CASSGEGEAFF TGTGCCAGTAGCGGGGAGGGTGAAGCTTTCTTT
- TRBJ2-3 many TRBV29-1 CSTNTDTQYF TGCAGCACGAACACAGATACGCAGTATTTT
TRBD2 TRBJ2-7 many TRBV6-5 CASSYSNSGGYEQYF TGTGCCAGCAGTTACTCGAACAGCGGGGGGTACGAGCAGTACTTC
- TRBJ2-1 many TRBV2 CASSAGGDEQFF TGTGCCAGCAGTGCAGGCGGGGATGAGCAGTTCTTC
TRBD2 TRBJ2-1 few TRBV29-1 CSGERGGNEQFF TGCAGCGGTGAGCGGGGGGGAAATGAGCAGTTCTTC